These 19 T cell receptor beta chains were all obtained from the same sample, sequenced in a study of shared clonotypes between healthy human individuals. Naive CD8 cells, CD45RO-negative and positively selected for CCR7, excluded terminally differentiated effector memory CD45RA+ cells. Libraries were prepared by immunoSEQ multiplex PCR; TCRdb keeps only in-frame clonotypes and omits some of them. The repertoire holds around 2.1 million clones, with just over 90% as singletons. Sequenced input: naive CD8+ T cells from PBMCs. All receptors come from a man aged 18-30 years in good health. Some clones in this sample may be carry-over from other donors' samples.

The chain links TRBV7-3 to TRBJ2-5; 8 bases line up with TRBD1. Losses at the gene ends were 4 bases for V and 5 bases for J; bases not matched to a gene: 12. This CDR3 comprises 16 residues. Germline values: CDR1 SGHTA, CDR2 FQGTGA. CDR3 protein: CASSYVGSGGPETQYF. CDR3 in DNA: TGTGCCAGCAGCTACGTAGGCTCAGGGGGCCCCGAGACCCAGTACTTC.

The chain links TRBV13 to TRBJ2-7; tentative D call: TRBD1 (5 bases). The CDR3 is 13 residues long. Trimming shortened V by 3 bases and J by 5 bases, and 11 bases separated the two germline ends. The germline gives CDR1 PRHDT, CDR2 FYEKMQ (reference sequence). Written as DNA, the CDR3 is TGTGCCAGCAGCTTTCCAGGGTTCCACGAGCAGTACTTC. This gives the protein CASSFPGFHEQYF.

The CDR3 protein is CASSYSEGLVGWGQFF. The DNA for the CDR3 is TGTGCCAGCAGTTACTCGGAGGGACTAGTGGGGTGGGGGCAGTTCTTC. V gene TRBV6-6 combines with J gene TRBJ2-1, with 8 bases lining up with TRBD2. Germline lookup yields CDR1 MNHNY and CDR2 SVGAGI (reference sequence). There are 16 residues in the CDR3. J lost 12 bases, V lost 0 bases, and 13 bases had no gene match.

The chain couples TRBV18 to TRBJ2-2; D is undetermined. The CDR3 is made up of 16 amino acids. V was shortened by 0 bases and J by 6 bases, with 14 bases between the two germline ends. Looked up from germline, CDR1 is KGHSH and CDR2 is LQKENI. The CDR3 reads CASSPPGHNLPGELFF. In DNA, the CDR3 is TGTGCCAGCTCACCACCGGGCCATAACCTCCCCGGGGAGCTGTTTTTT.

This chain uses TRBV27 with TRBJ2-3; TRBD2 might be the D (6 bases). V lost 2 bases to trimming and J lost 4 bases, with 16 bases between them. In germline, CDR1 is MNHEY, CDR2 SMNVEV (reference sequence). The CDR3 has 16 residues. The CDR3 loop reads CASSLLFTSSADTQYF. DNA for the CDR3: TGTGCCAGCAGTTTACTCTTTACTAGCAGCGCAGATACGCAGTATTTT.

The rearrangement joins TRBV7-3 to TRBJ2-1; the D is unclear. The CDR3 sequence is 15 residues long. The V and J ends lost 5 bases and 5 bases respectively, with 16 bases between them. Germline lookup yields CDR1 SGHTA and CDR2 FQGTGA. DNA for the CDR3: TGTGCCAGCAGCCCGACGTGGCGGCATGACAATGAGCAGTTCTTC. Residues: CASSPTWRHDNEQFF.

Details on this clone: The junction does not match germline at one end; this may be a read error. The chain employs TRBV19 and TRBJ2-1, with 9 bases fitting TRBD2. Germline loops: CDR1 LNHDA, CDR2 SQIVND (reference sequence). The CDR3 has 16 residues. The CDR3 is CASSIGAGGLYDEQFF. CDR3 bases: TGTGCCAGTAGTATAGGAGCGGGAGGTCTCTACGATGAGCAGTTCTTC.

This chain links TRBV4-3 with TRBJ2-1; the match to TRBD1 covers 8 bases. Unmatched junction bases numbered 2, after V lost 1 base and J lost 3 bases. The CDR3 length is 15 residues. The germline V gene encodes CDR1 LGHNA and CDR2 YSLEER. The CDR3 loop is CASSQGTGIYNEQFF. Here the CDR3 DNA reads TGCGCCAGCAGCCAAGGGACAGGGATCTACAATGAGCAGTTCTTC.

This chain joins TRBV27 and TRBJ2-7; the D gene is possibly TRBD1 (6 bases). Germline V lookup: CDR1 MNHEY, CDR2 SMNVEV (reference sequence). V was trimmed by 5 bases and J by 6 bases, leaving 14 bases between them. This CDR3 region has 13 residues. Here the CDR3 reads CASSPVRGSEQYF. The CDR3 coding sequence is TGTGCCAGCAGTCCGGTCAGGGGTTCCGAGCAGTACTTC.

Worth noting for this clone: Other DNA sequences of this sample code for an identical CDR3. In nucleotides, the CDR3 is TGTGCCAGCAGCTTAGGGCCGAACTACGAGCAGTACTTC. This translates into CASSLGPNYEQYF. J is TRBJ2-7 and V is TRBV13; D remains ambiguous. Trimming removed 0 bases from V and 3 bases from J, with 6 bases in between. CDR1 PRHDT and CDR2 FYEKMQ come from the germline V gene (reference sequence). The CDR3 has 13 residues. The full variable domain, its missing parts supplied by reference TRBV13 and TRBJ2-7, is AAGVIQSPRHLIKEKRETATLKCYPIPRHDTVYWYQQGPGQDPQFLISFYEKMQSDKGSIPDRFSAQQFSDYHSELNMSSLELGDSALYFCASSLGPNYEQYFGPGTRLTVT.

This clone has more than one count but fewer than ten. The CDR3 DNA follows: TGTGCCAGCAGCGTCGCCGGGACAGGGCACACTGAAGCTTTCTTT. It codes for CASSVAGTGHTEAFF. The J gene is TRBJ1-1, the V gene TRBV9, with 9 bases aligning to TRBD1. The CDR3 extends over 15 amino acids. Germline values: CDR1 SGDLS, CDR2 YYNGEE. The V gene end was trimmed by 2 bases and the J gene end by 3 bases; junction bases not matched to a gene: 5. The whole variable domain, remainder taken from reference TRBV9 and TRBJ1-1, is DSGVTQTPKHLITATGQRVTLRCSPRSGDLSVYWYQQSLDQGLQFLIQYYNGEERAKGNILERFSAQQFPDLHSELNLSSLELGDSALYFCASSVAGTGHTEAFFGQGTRLTVV.

The V call is TRBV7-3, the J call TRBJ2-3; TRBD2 is a possible D gene (5 bases). This CDR3 is built from 14 residues. V shed 5 bases and J shed 4 bases, with 13 bases lying between them. Germline V gives CDR1 SGHTA, CDR2 FQGTGA. The CDR3 is CASSPGLMPDTQYF. Here the CDR3 DNA reads TGTGCCAGCAGCCCCGGACTCATGCCAGATACGCAGTATTTT.

The genes are TRBV7-8 and TRBJ2-1; TRBD2 matches at 8 bases. J was trimmed by 8 bases and V by 3 bases; bases with no gene match: 12. The CDR3 extends over 16 amino acids. Germline V lookup: CDR1 SGHVS, CDR2 FQNEAQ. CDR3 DNA: TGTGCCAGCAGCTTCCGAGTGGGCGGGAGGAGTGATGAGCAGTTCTTC. Translated, it gives CASSFRVGGRSDEQFF.

This clone came up once. The rearrangement uses TRBV9 and TRBJ2-3; 7 bases align to TRBD1. V gave up 0 bases and J gave up 6 bases; unmatched junction bases: 4. The CDR3 is 14 residues long. Germline V lookup: CDR1 SGDLS, CDR2 YYNGEE. CDR3 sequence reads: CASSVEEGADTQYF. The CDR3, as DNA: TGTGCCAGCAGCGTAGAAGAGGGGGCGGATACGCAGTATTTT.

CDR3 in DNA: TGTGCCAGCAGTCCGACAGACGCAACTAATGAAAAACTGTTTTTT. As protein: CASSPTDATNEKLFF. This sequence joins TRBV28 and TRBJ1-4; D is possibly TRBD1 (5 bases). The germline gives CDR1 MDHEN, CDR2 SYDVKM. Deletions cut 5 bases from V and 0 bases from J, with 10 bases between. The CDR3 runs to 15 residues.

The chain uses TRBV28 and TRBJ2-1, with D possibly being TRBD2 (5 bases). CDR1 is MDHEN and CDR2 is SYDVKM in the germline V gene. The CDR3 is 14 residues long. V gave up 8 bases and J gave up 0 bases, with 11 bases separating them. The CDR3 region has the DNA TGTGCCAGCGGCCTCCGGGGCTCCTACAATGAGCAGTTCTTC. It is translated as CASGLRGSYNEQFF.

The sample holds one count of this clone. This specimen includes other DNA sequences encoding the same CDR3. This sequence joins TRBV28 and TRBJ1-1, with TRBD1 matching 8 bases. CDR1 is MDHEN, CDR2 SYDVKM, per germline. The CDR3 sequence is 14 residues long. V shed 5 bases, J shed 0 bases, and the junction held 2 bases outside the gene matches. The CDR3 region has the DNA TGTGCCAGCAGTGACAGGGGCATGAACACTGAAGCTTTCTTT. This encodes CASSDRGMNTEAFF.

The chain links TRBV5-4 to TRBJ2-5, with 7 bases fitting TRBD1. The CDR3 is 18 residues long. Germline-derived CDR1 and CDR2 are SGHNT and YYREEE (reference sequence). J lost 3 bases, V lost 4 bases, and 18 bases had no gene match. Written as DNA, the CDR3 is TGTGCCAGCAGCGTCGGGACAGCCGGGCGGACGGAGAAAGAGACCCAGTACTTC. This sequence encodes CASSVGTAGRTEKETQYF. Full variable domain (remainder filled in from reference TRBV5-4 and TRBJ2-5): ETGVTQSPTHLIKTRGQQVTLRCSSQSGHNTVSWYQQALGQGPQFIFQYYREEENGRGNFPPRFSGLQFPNYSSELNVNALELDDSALYLCASSVGTAGRTEKETQYFGPGTRLLVL.

CDR3 protein: CASSVEASNYEQYF. In nucleotides, the CDR3 is TGTGCCAGCAGCGTAGAGGCCAGTAACTACGAGCAGTACTTC. The chain couples TRBV9 to TRBJ2-7; D unresolved. V was trimmed by 0 bases and J by 3 bases, leaving 10 bases between them. The CDR3 spans 14 residues. CDR1 and CDR2 (germline): SGDLS, YYNGEE.